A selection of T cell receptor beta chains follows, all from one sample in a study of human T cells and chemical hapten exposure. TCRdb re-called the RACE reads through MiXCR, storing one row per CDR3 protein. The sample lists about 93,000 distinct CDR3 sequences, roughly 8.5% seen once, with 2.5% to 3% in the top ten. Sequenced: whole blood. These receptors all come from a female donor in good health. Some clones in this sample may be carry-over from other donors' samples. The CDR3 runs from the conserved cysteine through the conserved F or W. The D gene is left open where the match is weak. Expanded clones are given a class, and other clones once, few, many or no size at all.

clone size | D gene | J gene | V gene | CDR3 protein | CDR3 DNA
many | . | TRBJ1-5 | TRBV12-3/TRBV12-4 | CASSLGQVNQPQHF | TGTGCCAGCAGTTTAGGACAGGTAAATCAGCCCCAGCATTTT
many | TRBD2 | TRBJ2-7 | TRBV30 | CAWSVQLAGPYEQYF | TGTGCCTGGAGTGTACAACTAGCGGGGCCCTACGAGCAGTACTTC
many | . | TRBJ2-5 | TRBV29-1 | CSVEPPDSRGETQYF | TGCAGCGTTGAACCTCCGGACTCAAGAGGAGAGACCCAGTACTTC
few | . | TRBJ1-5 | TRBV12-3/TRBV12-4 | CASKGLSNQPQHF | TGTGCCAGCAAGGGACTCAGTAATCAGCCCCAGCATTTT
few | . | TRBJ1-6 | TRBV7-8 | CASSLYVSSSYNSPLHF | TGTGCCAGCAGCTTATATGTTTCCAGCTCCTATAATTCACCCCTCCACTTT
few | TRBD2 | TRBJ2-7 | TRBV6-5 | CASSYSISGGGPEEQYF | TGTGCCAGCAGTTACTCGATTTCTGGGGGAGGGCCTGAAGAGCAGTACTTC
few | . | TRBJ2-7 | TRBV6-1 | CASSPNRGRTYEQYF | TGTGCCAGCAGCCCCAACCGGGGCCGAACCTACGAGCAGTACTTC
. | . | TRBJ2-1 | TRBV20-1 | CSASYLVRGNEQFF | TGCAGTGCTAGTTACCTAGTGAGGGGCAATGAGCAGTTCTTC
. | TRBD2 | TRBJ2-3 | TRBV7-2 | CASSFPGLAGNTQYF | TGTGCCAGCAGCTTCCCGGGACTAGCGGGGAATACGCAGTATTTT
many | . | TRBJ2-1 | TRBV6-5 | CASRKSNEQFF | TGTGCCAGCAGGAAGAGCAATGAGCAGTTCTTC
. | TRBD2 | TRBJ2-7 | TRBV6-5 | CASRPLAGGTYEQYF | TGTGCCAGCAGACCCCTAGCGGGAGGTACCTACGAGCAGTACTTC
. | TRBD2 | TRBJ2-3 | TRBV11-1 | CASSFGLAGEDTQYF | TGTGCCAGCAGCTTCGGACTAGCGGGAGAGGATACGCAGTATTTT
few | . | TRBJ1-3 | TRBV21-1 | CASSKEVVGDGNTIYF | .
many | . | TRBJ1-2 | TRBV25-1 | CASSEGLYGYTF | TGTGCCAGCAGTGAAGGTCTATATGGCTACACCTTC
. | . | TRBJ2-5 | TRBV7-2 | CASSTWRQETQYF | TGTGCCAGCAGCACCTGGAGACAAGAGACCCAGTACTTC
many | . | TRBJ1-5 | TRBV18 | CASSPQRSNQPQHF | TGTGCCAGCTCACCACAAAGGAGCAATCAGCCCCAGCATTTT
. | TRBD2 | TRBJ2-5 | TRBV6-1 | CASSSGLVRRETQYF | TGTGCCAGCAGTTCTGGACTAGTGAGAAGAGAGACCCAGTACTTC
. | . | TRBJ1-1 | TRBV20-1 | CSALGRTEAFF | TGCAGTGCTCTTGGACGGACTGAAGCTTTCTTT
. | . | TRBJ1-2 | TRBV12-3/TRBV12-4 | CASNPHTNYGYTF | TGTGCCAGCAACCCTCACACTAACTATGGCTACACCTTC
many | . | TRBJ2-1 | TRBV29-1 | CSVVPIPYNEQFF | TGCAGCGTTGTTCCTATTCCCTACAATGAGCAGTTCTTC
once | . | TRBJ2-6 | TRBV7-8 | CASSLLDSTFSGANVLTF | TGTGCCAGCAGCCTACTGGACAGCACCTTCTCTGGGGCCAACGTCCTGACTTTC
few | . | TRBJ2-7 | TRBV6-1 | CASSEAPGRSYEQYF | TGTGCCAGCAGTGAAGCTCCGGGACGGTCCTACGAGCAGTACTTC
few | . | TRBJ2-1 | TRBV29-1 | CSVELLEQFF | TGCAGCGTTGAACTATTGGAGCAGTTCTTC
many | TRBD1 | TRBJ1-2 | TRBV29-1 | CSAGQDYGYTF | TGCAGCGCGGGACAGGACTATGGCTACACCTTC
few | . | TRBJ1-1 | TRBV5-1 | CASSSNGDTEAFF | TGCGCCAGCAGCTCCAATGGGGACACTGAAGCTTTCTTT
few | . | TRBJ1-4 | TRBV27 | CASRNRVGGLNEKLFF | TGTGCCAGCAGAAACAGGGTTGGGGGCCTAAATGAAAAACTGTTTTTT
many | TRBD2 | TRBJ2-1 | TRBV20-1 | CSARDATGGKNEQFF | TGCAGTGCTAGAGATGCGACGGGAGGAAAGAATGAGCAGTTCTTC
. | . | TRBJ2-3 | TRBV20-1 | CSARQGLTDTQYF | TGCAGTGCCCGGCAGGGGCTAACAGATACGCAGTATTTT
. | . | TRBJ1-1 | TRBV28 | CASRVRELRRGAFF | TGTGCCAGCAGGGTACGGGAGTTGCGTAGGGGAGCTTTCTTT
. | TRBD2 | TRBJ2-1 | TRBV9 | CASSVDGRATNEQFF | TGTGCCAGCAGCGTAGACGGGAGGGCCACCAATGAGCAGTTCTTC
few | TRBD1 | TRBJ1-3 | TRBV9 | CASRGQGEGNTIYF | TGTGCCAGCAGGGGACAGGGAGAGGGAAACACCATATATTTT
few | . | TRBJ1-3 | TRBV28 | CASSDRTDSGNTIYF | TGTGCCAGCAGTGACAGGACAGACTCTGGAAACACCATATATTTT
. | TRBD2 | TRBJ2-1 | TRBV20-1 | CSAPGRSYNEQFF | TGCAGTGCCCCCGGGAGGTCCTACAATGAGCAGTTCTTC
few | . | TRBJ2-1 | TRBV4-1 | CASSQYQGGYEQFF | TGCGCCAGCAGCCAATACCAGGGGGGTTATGAGCAGTTCTTC
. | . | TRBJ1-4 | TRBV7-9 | CASRWGRENNEKLFF | TGTGCCAGCAGATGGGGACGGGAAAATAATGAAAAACTGTTTTTT
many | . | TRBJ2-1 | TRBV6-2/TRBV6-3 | CASSRTDEQFF | TGTGCCAGCAGTCGAACCGATGAGCAGTTCTTC
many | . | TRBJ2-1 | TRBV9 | CASSADASSYNEQFF | TGTGCCAGCAGCGCCGACGCGAGCTCCTACAATGAGCAGTTCTTC
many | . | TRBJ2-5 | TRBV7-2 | CASSLGWGQETQYF | TGTGCCAGCAGCTTGGGTTGGGGACAAGAGACCCAGTACTTC
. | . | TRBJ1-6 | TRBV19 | CASSIDYSSTSPLHF | TGTGCCAGTAGTATAGATTACAGTTCGACTTCACCCCTCCACTTT
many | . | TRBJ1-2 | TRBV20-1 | CSATKGQALNYGYTF | TGCAGTGCTACAAAGGGACAAGCACTTAACTATGGCTACACCTTC
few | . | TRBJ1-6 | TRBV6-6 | CASSYAVYNSPLHF | TGTGCCAGCAGTTACGCGGTTTATAATTCACCCCTCCACTTT
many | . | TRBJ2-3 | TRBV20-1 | CSARAEETWYTDTQYF | TGCAGTGCTAGAGCAGAAGAGACTTGGTACACAGATACGCAGTATTTT
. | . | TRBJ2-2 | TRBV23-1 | CASSQSGNFTGELFF | TGCGCCAGCAGTCAATCCGGGAATTTCACCGGGGAGCTGTTTTTT
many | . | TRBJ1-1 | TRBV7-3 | CASSLTRGNTEAFF | TGTGCCAGCAGCTTAACGCGGGGTAACACTGAAGCTTTCTTT
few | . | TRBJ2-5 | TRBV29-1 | CSVDGAGGGETQYF | TGCAGCGTTGATGGGGCAGGTGGAGGGGAGACCCAGTACTTC
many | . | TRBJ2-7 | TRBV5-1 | CASSLEGRGSEQYF | TGCGCCAGCAGCTTGGAAGGACGGGGATCCGAGCAGTACTTC
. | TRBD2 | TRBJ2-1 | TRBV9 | CASSVALGGRSNEQFF | TGTGCCAGCAGCGTAGCTCTGGGCGGGAGATCTAATGAGCAGTTCTTC
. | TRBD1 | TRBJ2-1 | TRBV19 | CASSIEGRTGTYNEQFF | TGTGCCAGTAGTATCGAGGGACGGACAGGGACCTACAATGAGCAGTTCTTC